Below, one TCR beta chain is given with its context. Its antigen is unidentified. For TCR beta, libraries came from iRepertoire HTBI primers and Arm-PCR of CDR3 regions. TCRdb re-called the multiplex PCR reads with MiXCR, one entry per CDR3 protein. This sample has approximately 270,000 distinct CDR3 sequences; approximately 20% occur once, and the top ten carry less than 15%. These data are taken from a study of regulatory T cells in long-lasting Graves disease. Study-level points and caveats: Persistent disease showed a preference for TRBV28, TRBJ1-2 and TRBJ2-5.

The CDR3 extends over 18 amino acids. V was shortened by 3 bases and J by 6 bases, with 27 bases between the two germline ends. The germline gives CDR1 SGHRS, CDR2 YFSETQ. Time point of the sample: newly diagnosed GD, antithyroid drugs for less than 3 months. Isolated PBMC RNA provided the starting material for the TCR library. Another study also made use of these data, one on T cells in Graves' hyperthyroidism and ophthalmopathy. Turning to that study: Each diagnosis drew on symptoms, thyroxine, TRAb, thyroid ultrasound and orbital computed tomography findings. In the first-round RT-PCR of the TCR CDR3, the HTBI primer set was used.

Sequenced material: peripheral blood mononuclear cells (PBMCs), taken at new diagnosis, from a patient treated with antithyroid drugs. This chain joins TRBV5-1 and TRBJ1-1; a weak D match, TRBD1 (6 bases). This clonotype was sampled from a woman aged 25 to 39 with Graves disease. The CDR3 DNA reads as TGCGCCAGCAGCTCTTCGATAAGGGACATAGGGCTAAGCGCTGAAGCTTTCTTT. Translation gives CASSSSIRDIGLSAEAFF.